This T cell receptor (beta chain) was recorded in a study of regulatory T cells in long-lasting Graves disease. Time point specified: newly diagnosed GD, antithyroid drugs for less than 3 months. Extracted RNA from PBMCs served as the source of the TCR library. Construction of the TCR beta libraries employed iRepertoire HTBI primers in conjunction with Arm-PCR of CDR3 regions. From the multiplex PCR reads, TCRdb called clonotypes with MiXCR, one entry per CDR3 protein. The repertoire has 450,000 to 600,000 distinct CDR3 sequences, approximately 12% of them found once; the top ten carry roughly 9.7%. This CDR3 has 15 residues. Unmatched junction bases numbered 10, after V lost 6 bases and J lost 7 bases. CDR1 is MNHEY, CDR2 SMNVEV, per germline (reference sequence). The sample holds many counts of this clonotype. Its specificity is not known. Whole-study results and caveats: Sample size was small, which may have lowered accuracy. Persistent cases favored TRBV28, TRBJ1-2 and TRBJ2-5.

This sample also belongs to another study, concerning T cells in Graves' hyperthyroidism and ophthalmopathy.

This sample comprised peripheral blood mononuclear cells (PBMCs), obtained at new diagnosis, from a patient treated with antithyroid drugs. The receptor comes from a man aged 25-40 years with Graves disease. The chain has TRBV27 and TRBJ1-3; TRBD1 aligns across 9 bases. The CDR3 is CASRPGQGDLNTIYF. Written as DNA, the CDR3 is TGTGCCAGCAGACCGGGACAGGGCGATCTCAACACCATATATTTT.